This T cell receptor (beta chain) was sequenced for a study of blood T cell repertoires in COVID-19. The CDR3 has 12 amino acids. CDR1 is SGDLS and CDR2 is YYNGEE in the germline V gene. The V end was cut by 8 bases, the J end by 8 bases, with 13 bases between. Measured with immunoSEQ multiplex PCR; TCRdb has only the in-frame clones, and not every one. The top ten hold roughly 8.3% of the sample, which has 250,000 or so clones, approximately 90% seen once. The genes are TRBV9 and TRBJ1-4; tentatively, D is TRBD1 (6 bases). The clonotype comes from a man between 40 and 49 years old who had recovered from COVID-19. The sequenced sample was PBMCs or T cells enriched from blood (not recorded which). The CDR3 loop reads CASGGSKEKLFF. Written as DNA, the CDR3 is TGTGCCAGTGGGGGCAGTAAAGAAAAACTGTTTTTT.